Each of the 29 T cell receptor beta chains below was sequenced from the same sample in a study of T-cell reconstitution after alpha-beta-depleted transplantation in children. TCRbeta library construction was performed incorporating unique molecular identifiers. TCRdb fed the PCR reads into MiXCR, producing one record per CDR3 protein. There are a few hundred thousand distinct CDR3 sequences in the sample; 20% to 30% occur only once, and about 4.8% lies in the top ten. Sequenced material: PBMCs, mostly from graft donor cells, taken 360 days after TCRalphabeta/CD19-depleted stem cell transplant. These receptor sequences come from a female patient between 2 and 15 years old who had a stem cell transplant for congenital amegakaryocytic thrombocytopenia, so the T cells may come from the graft donor.

This rearrangement joins TRBV6-1 to TRBJ2-1; D may be TRBD1 or TRBD2 (6 bases each). This CDR3 has 16 residues. Germline V lookup: CDR1 MNHNS, CDR2 SASEGT. V was pared by 6 bases and J by 0 bases, with 15 bases between. The CDR3: CASRTRGGTSYNEQFF. The CDR3 nucleotides read TGTGCCAGCAGAACAAGAGGGGGGACCTCCTACAATGAGCAGTTCTTC.

The rearrangement joins TRBV5-5 to TRBJ2-1; TRBD2 is a possible D gene (6 bases). Trimming shortened V by 0 bases and J by 8 bases, and 12 bases separated the two germline ends. The CDR3 sequence is 14 residues long. The germline V gene encodes CDR1 SGHKS and CDR2 YYEKEE (reference sequence). CDR3 protein: CASSLGPGVYEQFF. Here the CDR3 DNA reads TGTGCCAGCAGCTTGGGTCCGGGAGTTTATGAGCAGTTCTTC.

This clonotype came up a few times. The chain joins TRBV28 to TRBJ1-2; D remains unclear. V was pared by 9 bases and J by 5 bases, with 16 bases between. The CDR3 length is 13 residues. Germline loops: CDR1 MDHEN, CDR2 SYDVKM. CDR3 sequence (DNA): TGTGCCAGTGGGTCAGACATCGAGTATGGCTACACCTTC. It translates to CASGSDIEYGYTF.

This clonotype occurred a few times. The V and J genes are TRBV12-3 or TRBV12-4 and TRBJ2-3; TRBD2 matches 9 bases. This CDR3 region has 16 residues. J was trimmed by 6 bases and V by 6 bases; bases with no gene match: 13. CDR3 nucleotides: TGTGCCAGCAGCCCGAGACTAGCGGATAGGAGGGATACGCAGTATTTT. As protein: CASSPRLADRRDTQYF.

The gene calls are TRBV20-1 and TRBJ1-1, with 7 bases that match TRBD1. Trimming cost V 6 bases and J 1 base; bases outside gene matches: 11. From germline, CDR1 is DFQATT and CDR2 SNEGSKA (reference sequence). The CDR3 spans 15 residues. In DNA form, the CDR3 reads TGCAGTGCGTACCGAGGGGGCCCAGGGAACACTGAAGCTTTCTTT. It is translated as CSAYRGGPGNTEAFF.

The sample holds one count of this clonotype. The genes are TRBV5-1 and TRBJ1-3; perhaps TRBD1 as D (5 bases). Per the germline V gene, CDR1 is SGHRS and CDR2 is YFSETQ. The CDR3 totals 15 residues. V was pared by 4 bases and J by 2 bases, with 13 bases between. This CDR3 reads CASSPHARAGNTIYF. CDR3 in DNA: TGCGCCAGCAGCCCCCACGCCAGGGCTGGAAACACCATATATTTT.

This clonotype has more than one count but fewer than ten. V and J are TRBV6-5 and TRBJ2-1, with a tentative D call TRBD2 (5 bases). Germline V gene data show CDR1 as MNHEY and CDR2 as SVGAGI. Trimming cost V 2 bases and J 4 bases, with 9 bases left between them. The CDR3 loop spans 14 amino acids. In DNA form, the CDR3 reads TGTGCCAGCAGTTACAGCGGACCATACAATGAGCAGTTCTTC. Amino acid sequence: CASSYSGPYNEQFF.

This clonotype was observed a few times. This chain joins TRBV2 and TRBJ2-7; D is unclear. Trimming pared 6 bases from V and 5 bases from J, leaving 14 bases between. This CDR3 spans 13 amino acids. Germline CDR1 is SNHLY and CDR2 is FYNNEI. CDR3 residues: CASRVDFVHEQYF. CDR3 DNA: TGTGCCAGCAGAGTTGATTTCGTCCACGAGCAGTACTTC.

Only a few counts were recorded for this clonotype. This chain joins TRBV29-1 and TRBJ2-7; a weak D match, TRBD1 (5 bases). Trimming removed 4 bases from V and 1 base from J, with 14 bases in between. The germline V gene has CDR1 SQVTM and CDR2 ANQGSEA. The CDR3 is 14 amino acids. The chain's CDR3 is CSVVGWGKSYEQYF. In DNA, the CDR3 is TGCAGCGTTGTCGGCTGGGGCAAATCCTACGAGCAGTACTTC.

The V and J genes are TRBV7-2 and TRBJ1-1; D not resolved. The V and J ends lost 6 bases and 0 bases respectively, with 14 bases between them. Germline assignment: CDR1 SGHTA and CDR2 FQGNSA. The CDR3 loop spans 15 amino acids. As DNA, the CDR3 is TGTGCCAGCAGAAGAGACGGACTGATGAACACTGAAGCTTTCTTT. Its translation: CASRRDGLMNTEAFF.

The rearrangement joins TRBV11-1 to TRBJ1-1; tentatively, D is TRBD1 (5 bases). The CDR3 runs to 16 residues. Between the trimmed V and J ends, which lost 4 bases and 6 bases, there was a span of 21 bases. Germline CDR1 is SGHAT and CDR2 is FQDESV (reference sequence). Written as DNA, the CDR3 is TGTGCCAGCAGCTCCCTCGGGACGAGCGTAACGGCTGAAGCTTTCTTT. Translated, it gives CASSSLGTSVTAEAFF.

In its sample, this clonotype was seen a few times. The chain employs TRBV9 and TRBJ2-1, with 9 bases that match TRBD1. Trimming removed 2 bases from V and 6 bases from J; junction bases left unmatched: 6. CDR1 is SGDLS and CDR2 is YYNGEE in the germline V gene. The CDR3 has 15 amino acids. CDR3 DNA sequence: TGTGCCAGCAGCGTTACAGGGGGCGTTGCCAATGAGCAGTTCTTC. Its translation: CASSVTGGVANEQFF.

The rearrangement links TRBV24-1 to TRBJ2-5, with TRBD1 as a possible D gene (5 bases). Germline lookup yields CDR1 KGHDR and CDR2 SFDVKD. The CDR3 totals 15 residues. Trimming left V 5 bases short and J 4 bases short, with 16 bases between. The CDR3 nucleotides read TGTGCCACCAGTGTTGTGAAGGGGCCGGGAGAGACCCAGTACTTC. Encoded protein: CATSVVKGPGETQYF.

In this sample, this clonotype turned up many times. The rearrangement links TRBV5-1 to TRBJ2-7; D unresolved. Germline V gives CDR1 SGHRS, CDR2 YFSETQ. The CDR3 runs to 14 residues. Trimming stripped 4 bases from V and 0 bases from J, with 11 bases between. CDR3 bases: TGCGCCAGCAGCCCCTATGGGAACTCCTACGAGCAGTACTTC. It translates to CASSPYGNSYEQYF.

This clonotype showed up just a few times. The V call is TRBV18, the J call TRBJ2-3, with D uncertain. CDR3 length: 14 amino acids. Germline V gene data show CDR1 as KGHSH and CDR2 as LQKENI. V lost 6 bases and J 4 bases, leaving 14 bases between the germline ends. CDR3 region: CASSSVGRADTQYF. CDR3 sequence (DNA): TGTGCCAGCTCCTCCGTGGGTCGAGCAGATACGCAGTATTTT.

A note on this clonotype: Sequence at one end of the junction differs from germline and may be a read error. This chain connects TRBV5-5 to TRBJ1-1; D remains unclear. CDR3 length equals 11 residues. Germline assignment: CDR1 SGHKS and CDR2 YYEKEE (reference sequence). The CDR3 sequence: CASSLESTKVF. CDR3 DNA sequence: TGTGCCAGCAGCTTGGAATCGACGAAGGTTTTT.

The rearrangement links TRBV2 to TRBJ2-3; D not certain. Trimming cost V 0 bases and J 2 bases, with 9 bases left between them. This CDR3 region has 15 residues. Germline V gene lookup returns CDR1 SNHLY and CDR2 FYNNEI. CDR3 in amino acids: CASSEAETFTDTQYF. CDR3 DNA: TGTGCCAGCAGTGAAGCGGAGACATTCACAGATACGCAGTATTTT.

The chain is built from TRBV7-3 and TRBJ1-4; 7 bases match TRBD1. With 2 bases clipped from V and 0 bases from J, the junction kept 15 bases outside the gene matches. CDR1 SGHTA and CDR2 FQGTGA come from the germline V gene. The CDR3 loop spans 20 amino acids. The CDR3 sequence is CASSLGTGDLITTTNEKLFF. CDR3 nucleotide sequence: TGTGCCAGCAGCTTAGGAACAGGGGACCTAATTACCACAACTAATGAAAAACTGTTTTTT.

This clonotype has only a few counts. This chain's CDR3 is CASSPTGQSTDTQYF. CDR3 bases: TGTGCCAGCTCCCCCACGGGACAGTCCACAGATACGCAGTATTTT. The chain has TRBV18 and TRBJ2-3; TRBD1 matches 7 bases. From germline, CDR1 is KGHSH and CDR2 LQKENI. The CDR3 length is 15 residues. V was pared by 6 bases and J by 2 bases, with 8 bases of the junction left unmatched.

The rearrangement joins TRBV24-1 to TRBJ1-1; D ambiguous. Trimming took off 4 bases at V and 1 base at J, with 12 bases between the two ends. Germline CDR1 reads KGHDR; CDR2 reads SFDVKD. The CDR3 runs 15 residues. CDR3 DNA sequence: TGTGCCACCAGTGAGCGACTTGGGCGGAACACTGAAGCTTTCTTT. Its protein product is CATSERLGRNTEAFF.

This clonotype was seen more than once but under ten times. This chain connects TRBV6-2 or TRBV6-3 to TRBJ2-7, with no clear D. CDR1 and CDR2 (germline): MNHEY, SVGEGT. This CDR3 is built from 14 residues. Deletions cut 2 bases from V and 2 bases from J, with 10 bases between. The CDR3 DNA reads as TGTGCCAGCAGTTACCGGCTTGCCACCTACGAGCAGTACTTC. Amino acid sequence: CASSYRLATYEQYF.

The chain combines TRBV6-5 with TRBJ2-1, with D possibly being TRBD1 or TRBD2 (7 bases each). Germline V gene data show CDR1 as MNHEY and CDR2 as SVGAGI. The CDR3 runs to 15 residues. The germline V and J ends were trimmed by 2 bases and 4 bases, with 12 bases remaining between them. This CDR3 reads CASSYDREGYNEQFF. DNA of the CDR3: TGTGCCAGCAGTTACGACAGGGAGGGATACAATGAGCAGTTCTTC.

V gene TRBV10-3 combines with J gene TRBJ1-3; D gene uncertain. The germline V gene has CDR1 ENHRY and CDR2 SYGVKD. CDR3 length: 13 amino acids. Trimming removed 4 bases from V and 1 base from J, with 5 bases in between. The CDR3: CAISVGSGNTIYF. DNA of the CDR3: TGTGCCATCAGTGTAGGGTCTGGAAACACCATATATTTT.

This clonotype was observed a handful of times. The chain combines TRBV10-3 with TRBJ1-1; 8 nucleotides agree with TRBD1. The V segment lost 10 bases and the J segment 2 bases; nucleotides outside the gene matches: 6. The germline V gene encodes CDR1 ENHRY and CDR2 SYGVKD. CDR3 length equals 13 residues. The CDR3 DNA reads TGTGCCACCAGGACAGGGAAAAACACTGAAGCTTTCTTT. Encoded protein: CATRTGKNTEAFF.

This clonotype has ten or more counts. V is TRBV10-3 and J is TRBJ2-2, with 9 positions matching TRBD1. Losses at the gene ends were 10 bases for V and 5 bases for J; bases not matched to a gene: 11. The CDR3 spans 15 residues. The germline V gene encodes CDR1 ENHRY and CDR2 SYGVKD. The CDR3 sequence: CATGDGQGLTGELFF. CDR3 in DNA: TGTGCCACTGGCGACGGACAGGGGTTAACCGGGGAGCTGTTTTTT.

V and J are TRBV19 and TRBJ2-3; D possibly corresponds to TRBD1 (6 bases). This CDR3 contains 13 residues. V shed 7 bases and J shed 2 bases, with 10 bases lying between them. Germline V lookup: CDR1 LNHDA, CDR2 SQIVND (reference sequence). CDR3 loop: CASNPGDTDTQYF. As DNA, the CDR3 is TGTGCCAGTAACCCAGGGGACACAGATACGCAGTATTTT.

The rearrangement uses TRBV20-1 and TRBJ2-7; TRBD1 matches 9 bases. The CDR3 extends over 14 amino acids. The V and J ends lost 8 bases and 6 bases, in that order; junction bases with no gene match: 14. CDR1 and CDR2 (germline): DFQATT, SNEGSKA (reference sequence). The CDR3 is CSRALPDRGSEQYF. DNA for the CDR3: TGCAGTCGAGCCCTACCGGACAGGGGAAGCGAGCAGTACTTC.

This clonotype was found many times. The chain recombines TRBV12-3 or TRBV12-4 with TRBJ2-2; D may be TRBD1 or TRBD2 (5 bases each). The CDR3 covers 13 residues. Trimming pared 2 bases from V and 6 bases from J, leaving 7 bases between. The CDR3 DNA reads TGTGCCAGCAGTTTAACGGGGCCCGGGGAGCTGTTTTTT. This gives the protein CASSLTGPGELFF.

The rearrangement joins TRBV9 to TRBJ1-3; D is unresolved. V lost 1 base, J lost 0 bases, and 5 bases lay in between. The CDR3 runs to 14 residues. Germline V CDR1 and CDR2: SGDLS, YYNGEE. The CDR3 reads CASSVSHSGNTIYF. The CDR3 DNA is TGTGCCAGCAGCGTATCCCACTCTGGAAACACCATATATTTT.